The 29 T cell receptor beta chains presented below share a single source sample, sequenced in a study of T cells after yellow fever vaccination. MiXCR, applied by TCRdb to the 5' RACE reads, yields one record per CDR3 protein. Among 300,000 to 400,000 distinct CDR3 sequences, roughly 6.2% were seen once, and the ten largest hold 15%. This specimen was PBMCs, taken 5 days after the yellow fever booster vaccination. The source is a man aged 25-45 years who received the YFV17D yellow fever vaccine.

The rearrangement joins TRBV5-6 to TRBJ2-2, with D possibly being TRBD1 or TRBD2 (5 bases each). CDR3 length: 17 residues. Between the trimmed V and J ends, which lost 3 bases and 5 bases, there was a span of 20 bases. Germline V CDR1 and CDR2: SGHDT, YYEEEE. Here the CDR3 DNA reads TGTGCCAGCAGCTGGAGACCCACCGGGACCTATACCGGGGAGCTGTTTTTT. Its protein is CASSWRPTGTYTGELFF. Combining the CDR3 with reference TRBV5-6 and TRBJ2-2 gives the whole variable domain DAGVTQSPTHLIKTRGQQVTLRCSPKSGHDTVSWYQQALGQGPQFIFQYYEEEERQRGNFPDRFSGHQFPNYSSELNVNALLLGDSALYLCASSWRPTGTYTGELFFGEGSRLTVL.

V is TRBV29-1 and J is TRBJ2-7; 8 bases match TRBD1. The length of the CDR3 is 13 residues. V lost 4 bases to trimming and J lost 5 bases; unmatched junction nucleotides: 7. CDR1 SQVTM and CDR2 ANQGSEA come from the germline V gene. CDR3 DNA: TGCAGCGTTGGTGAGGACAGGGTGAACGAGCAGTACTTC. Protein sequence: CSVGEDRVNEQYF.

This chain links TRBV28 with TRBJ2-1, with 9 bases fitting TRBD2. Germline V gene lookup returns CDR1 MDHEN and CDR2 SYDVKM. The ends lost 5 bases at V and 7 bases at J; junction bases unmatched: 9. CDR3 size: 15 residues. The CDR3 spells CASSTQRGAKNEQFF. CDR3 coding DNA: TGTGCCAGCAGTACTCAGCGGGGGGCTAAAAATGAGCAGTTCTTC.

This clonotype was observed at least ten times. This chain uses TRBV4-1 with TRBJ2-3; 9 bases align to TRBD1. The CDR3 runs to 22 residues. Trimming took 3 bases from V and 3 from J; bases not matched to a gene: 25. Germline values: CDR1 MGHRA, CDR2 YSYEKL. CDR3 region: CASSQQMTGTGFLGSWTDTQYF. CDR3 nucleotides: TGCGCCAGCAGCCAGCAAATGACCGGGACAGGGTTTTTAGGTTCTTGGACAGATACGCAGTATTTT.

This clonotype appeared many times. The gene calls are TRBV12-3 or TRBV12-4 and TRBJ2-7; perhaps TRBD2 as D (6 bases). Trimming pared 1 base from V and 1 base from J, leaving 8 bases between. The length of the CDR3 is 14 residues. Here the CDR3 reads CASSLVAGSYEQYF. The CDR3 DNA reads TGTGCCAGCAGTTTAGTTGCGGGGTCCTACGAGCAGTACTTC.

The table lists this clonotype with a few counts. The chain combines TRBV29-1 with TRBJ2-1; 9 bases match TRBD2. V was pared by 3 bases and J by 9 bases, with 9 bases of the junction left unmatched. Germline V gives CDR1 SQVTM, CDR2 ANQGSEA. CDR3 length: 14 amino acids. The chain's CDR3 is CSVDWTSDNGEQFF. CDR3 nucleotide sequence: TGCAGCGTTGACTGGACTAGCGACAACGGTGAGCAGTTCTTC.

In its sample, this clonotype was seen a few times. CDR3 region: CASSSLAGAYF. CDR3 bases: TGTGCCAGCAGTTCTCTAGCGGGAGCGTACTTC. The chain is built from TRBV28 and TRBJ2-7, with 10 bases identical to TRBD2. Per the germline V gene, CDR1 is MDHEN and CDR2 is SYDVKM. Trimming at V came to 4 bases and at J to 12 bases, leaving 3 bases not matched to a gene. The CDR3 is 11 residues long.

The rearrangement joins TRBV12-3 or TRBV12-4 to TRBJ2-4; 9 bases align to TRBD2. Germline trimming cut 5 bases from V and 3 bases from J; bases unmatched to any gene: 8. CDR3 length: 16 residues. The CDR3 DNA sequence: TGTGCCAGCAGTCCTTTTGCGGGAGGGCTCAAAAACATTCAGTACTTC. Its translation is CASSPFAGGLKNIQYF.

This chain joins TRBV7-2 and TRBJ2-3; 15 bases match TRBD2. This CDR3 is 15 amino acids long. The germline gives CDR1 SGHTA, CDR2 FQGNSA. V was pared by 8 bases and J by 6 bases, with 6 bases of the junction left unmatched. The CDR3: CASGGTSGRRDTQYF. The CDR3 DNA reads as TGTGCCAGCGGCGGGACTAGCGGGAGGAGGGATACGCAGTATTTT.

This clonotype has at least ten counts. This chain links TRBV5-1 with TRBJ1-4; 9 nucleotides match TRBD1. Germline V lookup: CDR1 SGHRS, CDR2 YFSETQ. Germline trimming cut 4 bases from V and 10 bases from J; bases unmatched to any gene: 5. The CDR3 is made up of 13 amino acids. DNA for the CDR3: TGCGCCAGCAGCCCGGAACAGGGGGCAAAACTGTTTTTT. Its protein is CASSPEQGAKLFF.

This clonotype was observed many times. J is TRBJ2-3 and V is TRBV19; 7 bases line up with TRBD1. Germline V gene sequence: CDR1 LNHDA, CDR2 SQIVND (reference sequence). J was trimmed by 2 bases and V by 4 bases; bases with no gene match: 9. This CDR3 is 16 amino acids long. CDR3: CASSRPGQRYTDTQYF. The CDR3, as DNA: TGTGCCAGTAGTAGACCGGGACAGAGATACACAGATACGCAGTATTTT.

In its sample, this clonotype was seen a few times. The chain joins TRBV2 to TRBJ1-5; TRBD1 is a possible D gene (6 bases). CDR1 is SNHLY and CDR2 is FYNNEI in the germline V gene. CDR3 size: 14 residues. V was pared by 6 bases and J by 9 bases, with 18 bases between. The CDR3 reads CASRSRTARGPQHF. The DNA for the CDR3 is TGTGCCAGCAGATCACGGACAGCCCGTGGGCCCCAGCATTTT.

The table lists this clonotype with a few counts. V and J are TRBV4-3 and TRBJ2-5; TRBD2 is a possible D gene (7 bases). CDR1 is LGHNA and CDR2 is YSLEER in the germline V gene. CDR3 length: 16 amino acids. Between the trimmed V and J ends, which lost 4 bases and 4 bases, there was a span of 19 bases. CDR3 residues: CASSPGGVAGPETQYF. The DNA of the CDR3 is TGCGCCAGCAGCCCGGGGGGCGTCGCGGGGCCAGAGACCCAGTACTTC.

This clonotype showed up many times. The chain employs TRBV29-1 and TRBJ2-2; D perhaps matches TRBD2 (6 bases). With 6 bases removed from V and 4 bases from J, the gap between germline ends came to 9 bases. Germline CDR1 reads SQVTM; CDR2 reads ANQGSEA. The CDR3 sequence is 12 residues long. The CDR3 DNA reads as TGCAGCGTAAATAGCGGCACCGGGGAGCTGTTTTTT. Protein sequence: CSVNSGTGELFF.

This clonotype was detected many times. This chain links TRBV6-1 with TRBJ2-2, with 9 positions matching TRBD2. This CDR3 has 14 residues. V was clipped by 6 bases and J by 8 bases; unmatched bases: 7. The germline V gene encodes CDR1 MNHNS and CDR2 SASEGT. The CDR3 reads CASRGAGGRGELFF. Here the CDR3 DNA reads TGTGCCAGCAGGGGAGCGGGAGGTAGAGGGGAGCTGTTTTTT.

The chain carries TRBV6-5 and TRBJ2-7; D is uncertain. Trimming removed 4 bases at V and 5 bases at J, with 12 bases between. The germline CDR1 and CDR2 sequences are MNHEY and SVGAGI. This CDR3 contains 13 residues. The CDR3 DNA reads as TGTGCCAGCAGTTTATCAGCACCCGACGAGCAGTACTTC. Its translation is CASSLSAPDEQYF.

At least ten counts were recorded for this clonotype. This sequence joins TRBV12-3 or TRBV12-4 and TRBJ2-7; TRBD1 matches at 8 bases. Losses at the gene ends were 3 bases for V and 6 bases for J; bases not matched to a gene: 4. CDR3 length: 13 amino acids. CDR3 nucleotide sequence: TGTGCCAGCAGTTTGCTCGACAGGGGCGAGCAGTACTTC. Amino acid sequence: CASSLLDRGEQYF.

V usage is TRBV5-4 and J usage is TRBJ2-5; 9 bases are shared with TRBD2. The CDR3 consists of 16 residues. The germline gives CDR1 SGHNT, CDR2 YYREEE (reference sequence). V shed 3 bases, J shed 3 bases, and the junction held 9 bases outside the gene matches. CDR3 residues: CASSSISGSEEETQYF. The CDR3 bases are TGTGCCAGCAGCTCGATTAGCGGGAGCGAGGAAGAGACCCAGTACTTC. The full variable domain, its missing parts supplied by reference TRBV5-4 and TRBJ2-5, is ETGVTQSPTHLIKTRGQQVTLRCSSQSGHNTVSWYQQALGQGPQFIFQYYREEENGRGNFPPRFSGLQFPNYSSELNVNALELDDSALYLCASSSISGSEEETQYFGPGTRLLVL.

This clonotype has ten or more counts. The V and J genes are TRBV27 and TRBJ2-7; D is perhaps TRBD2 (6 bases). Looked up from germline, CDR1 is MNHEY and CDR2 is SMNVEV (reference sequence). The CDR3 length is 13 residues. V gave up 5 bases and J gave up 4 bases, with 12 bases separating them. CDR3 loop: CASSTGLTYEQYF. The CDR3 DNA is TGTGCCAGCAGTACGGGACTGACATACGAGCAGTACTTC.

This chain links TRBV20-1 with TRBJ2-3; D perhaps matches TRBD1 (5 bases). The CDR3 has 14 amino acids. CDR1 is DFQATT and CDR2 is SNEGSKA in the germline V gene (reference sequence). Trimming took 5 bases from V and 1 from J, leaving 13 bases between them. The CDR3 coding sequence is TGCAGTGCTGCCGGGCAGGGTCGCACAGATACGCAGTATTTT. Amino acids: CSAAGQGRTDTQYF.

This clonotype was counted only a few times. The V and J genes are TRBV14 and TRBJ2-7, with TRBD2 identical over 13 bases. J lost 1 base, V lost 5 bases, and 8 bases had no gene match. This CDR3 is 17 amino acids long. Germline loops: CDR1 SGHDN, CDR2 FVKESK. CDR3 sequence (DNA): TGTGCCAGCAGCAAAAGACTAGCGGGAGGATTATCCTACGAGCAGTACTTC. Translated: CASSKRLAGGLSYEQYF. The full variable domain, its missing parts supplied by reference TRBV14 and TRBJ2-7, is EAGVTQFPSHSVIEKGQTVTLRCDPISGHDNLYWYRRVMGKEIKFLLHFVKESKQDESGMPNNRFLAERTGGTYSTLKVQPAELEDSGVYFCASSKRLAGGLSYEQYFGPGTRLTVT.

This clonotype occurred many times. V usage is TRBV5-1 and J usage is TRBJ2-7; D remains ambiguous. Germline V gives CDR1 SGHRS, CDR2 YFSETQ. This CDR3 contains 17 residues. V lost 1 base and J 4 bases, leaving 21 bases between the germline ends. CDR3 loop: CASSLYPSSGKAYEQYF. The CDR3 nucleotides are TGCGCCAGCAGCTTGTATCCATCTAGTGGGAAAGCGTACGAGCAGTACTTC.

In this sample, this clonotype turned up many times. V gene TRBV29-1 combines with J gene TRBJ2-3; D possibly uses TRBD1 or TRBD2 (5 bases each). The CDR3 totals 13 residues. V lost 4 bases, J lost 4 bases, and 12 bases lay in between. CDR1 is SQVTM and CDR2 is ANQGSEA in the germline V gene. The CDR3 region is CSVARELSDTQYF. DNA for the CDR3: TGCAGCGTTGCCAGGGAGCTCTCAGATACGCAGTATTTT.

This chain joins TRBV19 and TRBJ2-1; 11 positions match TRBD2. The CDR3 extends over 17 amino acids. Germline CDR1 is LNHDA and CDR2 is SQIVND (reference sequence). The V segment lost 6 bases and the J segment 1 base; nucleotides outside the gene matches: 8. The chain's CDR3 is CASRTSGTKASYNEQFF. CDR3 sequence (DNA): TGTGCCAGTAGGACTAGCGGGACTAAAGCATCCTACAATGAGCAGTTCTTC.

This clonotype showed up many times. The chain recombines TRBV27 with TRBJ2-2; possibly TRBD1 for D (6 bases). The ends were cut back, 3 bases at V and 1 base at J, with 12 bases in the middle. CDR1 is MNHEY and CDR2 is SMNVEV in the germline V gene (reference sequence). The CDR3 totals 16 residues. This CDR3 reads CASSFRGRGNTGELFF. CDR3 nucleotide sequence: TGTGCCAGCAGTTTTAGGGGGAGAGGGAACACCGGGGAGCTGTTTTTT.

This clonotype appeared many times. The rearrangement joins TRBV6-2 or TRBV6-3 to TRBJ2-1; D remains unclear. Germline V gives CDR1 MNHEY, CDR2 SVGEGT. V shed 5 bases and J shed 15 bases, with 20 bases lying between them. This CDR3 region has 13 residues. DNA for the CDR3: TGTGCCAGCAGTCCCTTGAGGCGACCCAACGGGTTCTTC. Translating it yields CASSPLRRPNGFF.

CDR3 in DNA: TGTGCCACCGGGACAGATAATTCACCCCTCCACTTT. It yields the protein CATGTDNSPLHF. The chain has TRBV6-2 or TRBV6-3 and TRBJ1-6, with 7 bases fitting TRBD1. This CDR3 has 12 amino acids. The V gene end was trimmed by 10 bases and the J gene end by 5 bases; junction bases not matched to a gene: 2. CDR1 and CDR2 (germline): MNHEY, SVGEGT.

This clonotype was detected a few times. The chain is built from TRBV6-2 or TRBV6-3 and TRBJ1-5, with TRBD1 matching 7 bases. Trimming took 4 bases from V and 3 from J; bases not matched to a gene: 3. The CDR3 covers 14 residues. Germline values: CDR1 MNHEY, CDR2 SVGEGT. The CDR3 nucleotides read TGTGCCAGCAGTTGGGGGACAGTCAATCAGCCCCAGCATTTT. Translating it yields CASSWGTVNQPQHF.

This clonotype has a single count. The CDR3 protein is CATGLDSYTGELFF. The CDR3 DNA sequence: TGTGCCACCGGCCTGGACAGTTACACCGGGGAGCTGTTTTTT. The chain carries TRBV28 and TRBJ2-2, with D possibly TRBD1 on 6 matching bases. The germline V and J ends were trimmed by 10 bases and 3 bases, with 15 bases remaining between them. The CDR3 contains 14 residues. CDR1 is MDHEN and CDR2 is SYDVKM in the germline V gene.